This TCR beta chain comes out of a study of OX40 agonist ivuxolimab in advanced cancers. Study as a whole: Every 2 weeks, patients received ivuxolimab intravenously, dosed at 0.01 to 10 mg/kg. Patients treated during dose escalation were battling hepatocellular carcinoma, melanoma, renal cell or head and neck cancer. Partial responses were observed in three patients, of whom one had hepatocellular carcinoma and two had cutaneous melanoma.

Of note for this clone: Its antigen is still unknown.

Study-wide findings and caveats: The authors did not determine the antigen specificity of the expanded peripheral T cells.

CDR1 and CDR2 from the germline V gene are SNHLY and FYNNEI. This CDR3 comprises 15 residues. Trimming cost V 2 bases and J 0 bases, with 8 bases left between them. This table comes from immunoSEQ multiplex PCR, and its TCRdb copy is limited to in-frame clones, with some not included. Among around 58,000 clones listed, 80% to 90% were seen once. The TCR sequence derives from an adult with an advanced solid tumor such as melanoma, head and neck, liver or kidney cancer. The sequences come from CD4+ or CD8+ T cells sorted from blood, collected in a trial of the OX40 agonist ivuxolimab. J is TRBJ1-5 and V is TRBV2; no firm D call. CDR3 protein: CASSESEYSNQPQHF. Here the CDR3 DNA reads TGTGCCAGCAGTGAATCGGAATATAGCAATCAGCCCCAGCATTTT.